This T cell receptor (beta chain) originates from a study of blood T cell repertoires in COVID-19. Only in-frame clones appear in the TCRdb table, and some are missing; sequencing was by immunoSEQ multiplex PCR. The table shows under 150,000 clones, with around 81% occurring only once. Looked up from germline, CDR1 is PRHDT and CDR2 is FYEKMQ (reference sequence). V lost 4 bases and J lost 4; bases outside the gene matches: 11. This CDR3 comprises 16 residues. Source material: peripheral blood. This clonotype originated in a woman in her sixties or seventies with active or convalescent COVID-19. J is TRBJ2-3 and V is TRBV13; 7 positions match TRBD2. The chain's CDR3 is CASSSPLAEESDTQYF. The CDR3 DNA follows: TGTGCCAGCAGCTCACCTCTAGCGGAAGAATCAGATACGCAGTATTTT.